These T cell receptor beta chains were read from a single sample in a study of T cell responses to AZD1222 COVID-19 vaccine. This table comes from immunoSEQ multiplex PCR, and its TCRdb copy is limited to in-frame clones, with some not included. The sample shows about 60,000 clones, roughly 85% of them seen only once. Sequencing was performed on peripheral blood, taken on day 0 of AZD1222 vaccination. All receptors derive from an adult in good health. The CDR3 runs from the conserved cysteine through the conserved F or W. Fields, in order: D gene, clone size, J gene, V gene, CDR3 protein, CDR3 DNA. A D gene is named only where the DNA matches it firmly. Clone size appears in some rows only: once, few, many, or a class for an expanded clone.

-,-,TRBJ1-1,TRBV10-3,CAISEMVLNTEAFF,TGTGCCATCAGTGAAATGGTTTTGAACACTGAAGCTTTCTTT
TRBD2,-,TRBJ2-1,TRBV6-2/TRBV6-3,CASSYMTSGGASDNEQFF,TGTGCCAGCAGTTACATGACTAGCGGGGGGGCGTCTGACAATGAGCAGTTCTTC
-,once,TRBJ2-3,TRBV12-3/TRBV12-4,CASRVYTDTQYF,TGTGCCAGCAGGGTATACACAGATACGCAGTATTTT
-,-,TRBJ1-1,TRBV18,CASSPLSPGTEAFF,TGTGCCAGCTCACCTCTTTCCCCGGGCACTGAAGCTTTCTTT
TRBD1,-,TRBJ1-2,TRBV5-8,CASSSTDRTVLLFSNYGYTF,TGTGCCAGCAGCTCAACGGACAGGACAGTCCTCTTATTCTCTAACTATGGCTACACCTTC
-,-,TRBJ2-5,TRBV20-1,CSATRAETQYF,TGCAGTGCTACGCGGGCTGAGACCCAGTACTTC
TRBD1,once,TRBJ2-7,TRBV7-2,CASSFSRTGTRNEQYF,TGTGCCAGCAGCTTTTCGAGGACAGGGACGAGAAACGAGCAGTACTTC
TRBD1,-,TRBJ1-2,TRBV6-6,CASLRQGSAFGYTF,TGTGCCAGCCTGAGACAGGGGTCAGCTTTTGGCTACACCTTC
-,-,TRBJ1-3,TRBV12-5,CARVLRAEVGNTIYF,TGTGCTAGGGTGCTGAGGGCTGAGGTTGGAAACACCATATATTTT
TRBD1,few,TRBJ2-7,TRBV7-3,CASSPGTATYEQYF,TGTGCCAGCAGCCCCGGGACAGCAACCTACGAGCAGTACTTC
-,few,TRBJ1-2,TRBV10-2,CASSVGTLDYGYTF,TGCGCCAGCAGCGTCGGGACCCTCGATTATGGCTACACCTTC
-,-,TRBJ1-6,TRBV3-1/TRBV3-2,CASRAGFNSPLHF,TGTGCCAGCAGAGCAGGGTTTAATTCACCCCTCCACTTT
-,-,TRBJ2-1,TRBV7-6,CASSLGLSGASYNEQFF,TGTGCCAGCAGCTTAGGGTTGTCTGGGGCCTCCTACAATGAGCAGTTCTTC
-,-,TRBJ1-1,TRBV4-1,CASSHPLNTEAFF,TGCGCCAGCAGCCATCCTTTGAACACTGAAGCTTTCTTT
TRBD1,few,TRBJ1-3,TRBV11-3,CASSPGQGPGNTIYF,TGTGCCAGCAGCCCTGGACAGGGCCCTGGAAACACCATATATTTT
-,-,TRBJ1-2,TRBV6-2/TRBV6-3,CASSYSSSYGYTF,TGTGCCAGCAGTTACTCTAGCAGTTATGGCTACACCTTC
-,once,TRBJ2-1,TRBV28,CASGTRNEQFF,TGTGCCAGCGGGACCCGCAATGAGCAGTTCTTC
TRBD1,-,TRBJ1-2,TRBV9,CASSVDPGAGQGGGYTF,TGTGCCAGCAGCGTAGATCCCGGGGCGGGACAGGGCGGTGGCTACACCTTC
-,-,TRBJ2-5,TRBV28,CASRFKGTQYF,TGTGCCAGCAGATTTAAGGGGACCCAGTACTTC
TRBD1,-,TRBJ2-7,TRBV24-1,CATSDLLGRGRYEQYF,TGTGCCACCAGTGATTTGCTCGGCAGGGGGCGATACGAGCAGTACTTC
-,few,TRBJ1-2,TRBV6-5,CASSYSFGGRDGYTF,TGTGCCAGCAGTTACTCATTTGGGGGAAGGGATGGCTACACCTTC
-,-,TRBJ2-7,TRBV25-1,CASTRSNEQYF,TGTGCCAGCACCAGGTCGAACGAGCAGTACTTC
TRBD1,-,TRBJ1-5,TRBV18,CASSPGQGNNQPQHF,TGTGCCAGCTCACCGGGACAGGGGAACAATCAGCCCCAGCATTTT
-,once,TRBJ1-2,TRBV7-2,CASSFPGYGYTF,TGTGCCAGCAGCTTCCCTGGGTATGGCTACACCTTC
TRBD1,-,TRBJ1-2,TRBV7-3,CASSLGQNYGYTF,TGTGCCAGCAGCCTGGGACAGAACTATGGCTACACCTTC
-,-,TRBJ2-3,TRBV5-1,CASSLGGSSGTDTQYF,TGCGCCAGCAGCTTGGGTGGTAGTTCGGGCACAGATACGCAGTATTTT
-,-,TRBJ1-6,TRBV10-3,CAISESVFSPLHF,TGTGCCATCAGTGAGTCTGTGTTTTCACCCCTCCACTTT
-,few,TRBJ1-6,TRBV7-2,CASSLEGQGLSPLHF,TGTGCCAGCAGCTTAGAGGGCCAGGGGTTATCACCCCTCCACTTT
-,-,TRBJ1-4,TRBV4-1,CASATRENHEKLFF,TGCGCCAGCGCCACGAGGGAAAACCATGAAAAACTGTTTTTT
-,few,TRBJ1-2,TRBV7-3,CASSLARGYGYTF,TGTGCCAGCAGCTTAGCCAGGGGCTATGGCTACACCTTC
-,-,TRBJ2-6,TRBV20-1,CSASRASGANVLTF,TGCAGTGCTAGTAGGGCCTCTGGGGCCAACGTCCTGACTTTC
-,many,TRBJ2-7,TRBV19,CASSSDRAYEQYF,TGTGCCAGTAGTTCGGACAGAGCCTACGAGCAGTACTTC
-,-,TRBJ1-6,TRBV6-5,CASSLTLVQTSPLHF,TGTGCCAGCAGCTTGACACTAGTCCAAACATCACCCCTCCACTTT
-,-,TRBJ1-2,TRBV3-1/TRBV3-2,CASSQEGASYGYTF,TGTGCCAGCAGCCAAGAGGGGGCGAGCTATGGCTACACCTTC
TRBD1,-,TRBJ1-3,TRBV11-1,CASTDRNSGNTIYF,TGTGCCAGCACGGACAGGAACTCTGGAAACACCATATATTTT
-,-,TRBJ2-7,TRBV1,CTSSQGQAYEQYF,TGCACCAGCAGCCAAGGACAGGCCTACGAGCAGTACTTC
-,few,TRBJ2-7,TRBV28,CASGTSPREQYF,TGTGCCAGCGGGACCTCACCTAGGGAGCAGTACTTC
-,-,TRBJ2-1,TRBV5-4,CASSLNARFMDEQFF,TGTGCCAGCAGCTTGAACGCTAGATTCATGGATGAGCAGTTCTTC
TRBD1,-,TRBJ2-7,TRBV19,CASIGTGRGEQYF,TGTGCCAGTATTGGGACAGGGCGGGGCGAGCAGTACTTC
-,few,TRBJ1-2,TRBV30,CAWSVERTAFGYTF,TGTGCCTGGAGTGTAGAGAGGACAGCATTTGGCTACACCTTC
-,-,TRBJ1-4,TRBV25-1,CASTPNEKLFF,TGTGCCAGCACTCCAAATGAAAAACTGTTTTTT